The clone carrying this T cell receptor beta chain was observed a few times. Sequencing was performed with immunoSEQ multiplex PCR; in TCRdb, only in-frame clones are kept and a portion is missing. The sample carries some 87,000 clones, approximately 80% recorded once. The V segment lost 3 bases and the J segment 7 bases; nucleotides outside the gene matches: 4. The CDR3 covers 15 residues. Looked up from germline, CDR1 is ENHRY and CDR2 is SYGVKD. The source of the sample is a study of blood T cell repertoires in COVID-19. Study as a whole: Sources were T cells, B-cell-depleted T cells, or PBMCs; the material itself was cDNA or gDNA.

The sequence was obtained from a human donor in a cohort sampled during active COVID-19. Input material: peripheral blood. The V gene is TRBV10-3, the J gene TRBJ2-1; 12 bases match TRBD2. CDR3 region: CAISDLAGGSNEQFF. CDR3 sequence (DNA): TGTGCCATCAGTGATCTAGCGGGGGGGTCGAATGAGCAGTTCTTC.